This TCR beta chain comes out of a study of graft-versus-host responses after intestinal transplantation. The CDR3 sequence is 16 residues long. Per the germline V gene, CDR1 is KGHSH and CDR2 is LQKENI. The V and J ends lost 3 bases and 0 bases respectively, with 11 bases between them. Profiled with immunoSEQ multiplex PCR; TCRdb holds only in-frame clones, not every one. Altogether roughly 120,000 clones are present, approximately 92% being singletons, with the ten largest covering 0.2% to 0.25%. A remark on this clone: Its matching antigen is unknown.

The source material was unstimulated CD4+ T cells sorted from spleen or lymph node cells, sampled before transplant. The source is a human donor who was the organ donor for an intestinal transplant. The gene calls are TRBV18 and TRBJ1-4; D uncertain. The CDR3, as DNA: TGTGCCAGCTCACCTCTTTCGACTGCAACTAATGAAAAACTGTTTTTT. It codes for CASSPLSTATNEKLFF.